These 22 T cell receptor beta chains came from one sample sequenced in a study of T cells in Graves' hyperthyroidism and ophthalmopathy. The CDR3 regions of TCR beta were amplified from RNA transcripts. TCR CDR3 regions were first amplified by RT-PCR with HTBI primers. MiXCR was run by TCRdb on the multiplex PCR reads, yielding one entry per CDR3 protein. The data contain fewer than 500,000 distinct CDR3 sequences, 13% of them singletons. Material for sequencing was blood. These receptors were collected from a man aged 30 to 39 with Graves' hyperthyroidism that later progressed to Graves' ophthalmopathy.

This clonotype was detected ten times or more. The chain uses TRBV11-2 and TRBJ2-1; D call uncertain. The V and J ends lost 5 bases and 4 bases respectively, with 9 bases between them. The CDR3 has 13 residues. Germline V CDR1 and CDR2: SGHAT, FQNNGV. The CDR3, as DNA: TGTGCCAGCAGCCCCGCGAGGTACAATGAGCAGTTCTTC. It specifies CASSPARYNEQFF.

Only a few counts were recorded for this clonotype. The V call is TRBV11-3, the J call TRBJ2-6; possibly TRBD1 for D (6 bases). CDR3 size: 17 residues. Trimming pared 3 bases from V and 0 bases from J, leaving 12 bases between. The germline V gene encodes CDR1 SGHNT and CDR2 YENEEA. The DNA for the CDR3 is TGTGCCAGCAGCTTGACCGGACAGTACTCTGGGGCCAACGTCCTGACTTTC. This sequence encodes CASSLTGQYSGANVLTF.

This clonotype has just one count. The chain is built from TRBV5-1 and TRBJ2-4; D tentatively fits TRBD1 or TRBD2 (6 bases each). The V gene lost 3 bases and the J gene lost 5 bases, with 9 bases spanning the gap. Germline CDR1 is SGHRS and CDR2 is YFSETQ. This CDR3 region has 13 residues. The CDR3 here is CASSSEGENIQYF. The CDR3 DNA is TGCGCCAGCAGCTCGGAGGGGGAAAACATTCAGTACTTC.

Many counts were recorded for this clonotype. The gene calls are TRBV11-2 and TRBJ1-3; no clear D. There are 12 residues in the CDR3. V shed 8 bases and J shed 4 bases, with 9 bases lying between them. Per germline, CDR1 SGHAT and CDR2 FQNNGV. CDR3: CASEATGNTIYF. CDR3 nucleotide sequence: TGTGCCAGCGAGGCAACGGGAAACACCATATATTTT.

V gene TRBV4-1 combines with J gene TRBJ2-1; 7 nucleotides agree with TRBD1. Germline V gene lookup returns CDR1 MGHRA and CDR2 YSYEKL. Trimming took 4 bases from V and 4 from J; bases not matched to a gene: 4. The CDR3 runs 14 residues. CDR3 DNA sequence: TGCGCCAGCAGCCTCCCGGGACAGTACAATGAGCAGTTCTTC. Translation: CASSLPGQYNEQFF.

The rearrangement joins TRBV18 to TRBJ2-1, with 9 bases matching TRBD1. CDR3 length: 13 amino acids. Germline V lookup: CDR1 KGHSH, CDR2 LQKENI. J lost 8 bases, V lost 6 bases, and 5 bases had no gene match. This CDR3 reads CASSRTGDYEQFF. The CDR3 DNA reads TGTGCCAGCTCCCGGACAGGGGACTATGAGCAGTTCTTC.

V gene TRBV5-1 combines with J gene TRBJ2-3, with 11 bases aligning to TRBD1. V lost 4 bases to trimming and J lost 1 base; unmatched junction nucleotides: 5. The germline gives CDR1 SGHRS, CDR2 YFSETQ. The CDR3 is made up of 16 amino acids. This chain's CDR3 is CASSKDRGPGTDTQYF. In DNA form, the CDR3 reads TGCGCCAGCAGCAAGGACAGGGGGCCAGGCACAGATACGCAGTATTTT. Together with reference TRBV5-1 and TRBJ2-3, the CDR3 gives the full variable domain: KAGVTQTPRYLIKTRGQQVTLSCSPISGHRSVSWYQQTPGQGLQFLFEYFSETQRNKGNFPGRFSGRQFSNSRSEMNVSTLELGDSALYLCASSKDRGPGTDTQYFGPGTRLTVL.

This clonotype showed up many times. The chain employs TRBV7-9 and TRBJ1-3; D unclear. The CDR3 is 13 amino acids. Trimming cost V 1 base and J 4 bases, with 5 bases left between them. Germline CDR1 is SEHNR and CDR2 is FQNEAQ (reference sequence). The CDR3 sequence: CASSLETGNTIYF. The CDR3 nucleotides read TGTGCCAGCAGCTTAGAGACGGGAAACACCATATATTTT.

There are many counts of this clonotype. The chain links TRBV20-1 to TRBJ1-5; D is ambiguous. Germline CDR1 DFQATT, CDR2 SNEGSKA (reference sequence). The CDR3 extends over 13 amino acids. V was clipped by 2 bases and J by 5 bases, with 10 bases between them. The CDR3 region has the DNA TGCAGTGCTAGACGACACTTCGATCAGCCCCAGCATTTT. This translates into CSARRHFDQPQHF.

This clonotype was seen repeatedly, ten times or more. This sequence joins TRBV18 and TRBJ2-5, with 12 bases identical to TRBD2. This CDR3 region has 16 residues. Germline V lookup: CDR1 KGHSH, CDR2 LQKENI. Germline trimming cut 1 base from V and 4 bases from J; bases unmatched to any gene: 4. In DNA, the CDR3 is TGTGCCAGCTCACCACGGACTAGCGGGGCAGGAGAGACCCAGTACTTC. Its translation is CASSPRTSGAGETQYF.

V usage is TRBV7-9 and J usage is TRBJ2-7; 9 bases line up with TRBD1. Trimming at V came to 7 bases and at J to 5 bases, leaving 9 bases not matched to a gene. Looked up from germline, CDR1 is SEHNR and CDR2 is FQNEAQ (reference sequence). This CDR3 has 14 amino acids. DNA of the CDR3: TGTGCCAGCACTGGGGACAGGGAAGGGAACGAGCAGTACTTC. Translating gives CASTGDREGNEQYF. Drawing the rest from reference TRBV7-9 and TRBJ2-7, the complete variable domain is DTGVSQNPRHKITKRGQNVTFRCDPISEHNRLYWYRQTLGQGPEFLTYFQNEAQLEKSRLLSDRFSAERPKGSFSTLEIQRTEQGDSAMYLCASTGDREGNEQYFGPGTRLTVT.

This clonotype was detected only a few times. The chain joins TRBV9 to TRBJ1-6; D is uncertain. CDR3 length equals 15 residues. CDR1 SGDLS and CDR2 YYNGEE come from the germline V gene. Trimming removed 0 bases from V and 2 bases from J, with 6 bases in between. The CDR3 loop is CASSVDITYNSPLHF. DNA for the CDR3: TGTGCCAGCAGCGTAGACATTACCTATAATTCACCCCTCCACTTT.

V usage is TRBV5-1 and J usage is TRBJ2-7; D is unclear. Germline CDR1 and CDR2: SGHRS and YFSETQ. This CDR3 contains 9 residues. V was pared by 7 bases and J by 2 bases, with 1 base between. The CDR3 region is CASPYEQYF. The CDR3 DNA reads TGCGCCAGCCCCTACGAGCAGTACTTC.

This clonotype has a count of ten or more. V gene TRBV20-1 combines with J gene TRBJ1-5; 10 nucleotides agree with TRBD1. The CDR3 loop spans 13 amino acids. Looked up from germline, CDR1 is DFQATT and CDR2 is SNEGSKA (reference sequence). V was pared by 6 bases and J by 6 bases, with 5 bases of the junction left unmatched. CDR3 residues: CSAGQGVGQPQHF. The CDR3 region has the DNA TGCAGTGCCGGACAGGGGGTCGGTCAGCCCCAGCATTTT.

This clonotype was picked up many times. J is TRBJ1-6 and V is TRBV28, with 9 positions matching TRBD1. V trimming: 9 bases; J trimming: 10 bases; junction bases outside the gene matches: 7. This CDR3 comprises 13 residues. Germline values: CDR1 MDHEN, CDR2 SYDVKM. CDR3 sequence reads: CASYGQGKSPLHF. The CDR3 DNA reads TGTGCCAGTTATGGACAGGGGAAGTCACCCCTCCACTTT.

This clonotype was observed a few times. The chain recombines TRBV6-1 with TRBJ2-2, with 10 nucleotides matching TRBD2. CDR1 and CDR2 (germline): MNHNS, SASEGT. This CDR3 comprises 15 residues. V shed 7 bases, J shed 3 bases, and the junction held 5 bases outside the gene matches. The CDR3 region is CASMGLATYTGELFF. DNA of the CDR3: TGTGCCAGCATGGGACTAGCGACATACACCGGGGAGCTGTTTTTT.

The CDR3 nucleotides read TGTGCCAGTAGTATCGGGGGGTTCTATCAGCCCCAGCATTTT. Translated, it gives CASSIGGFYQPQHF. This chain uses TRBV19 with TRBJ1-5; D is perhaps TRBD1 (5 bases). This CDR3 region has 14 residues. Germline V gene lookup returns CDR1 LNHDA and CDR2 SQIVND (reference sequence). V was shortened by 3 bases and J by 5 bases, with 11 bases between the two germline ends.

This clonotype was observed at least ten times. V usage is TRBV7-8 and J usage is TRBJ2-7; 8 nucleotides line up with TRBD2. This CDR3 is built from 15 residues. The germline V gene encodes CDR1 SGHVS and CDR2 FQNEAQ. Trimming removed 5 bases from V and 6 bases from J; junction bases left unmatched: 12. CDR3 region: CASSPPLAGKGEQYF. CDR3 nucleotide sequence: TGTGCCAGCAGCCCCCCCTTAGCGGGAAAGGGCGAGCAGTACTTC.

In this sample, this clonotype turned up many times. This chain links TRBV5-1 with TRBJ2-4; 8 bases agree with TRBD2. J was trimmed by 7 bases and V by 7 bases; bases with no gene match: 13. The germline V gene encodes CDR1 SGHRS and CDR2 YFSETQ. The CDR3 contains 15 residues. CDR3 sequence reads: CASSSQGTRVNIQYF. DNA of the CDR3: TGCGCCAGCTCGAGTCAGGGGACTAGGGTTAACATTCAGTACTTC. Full variable domain (rest looked up from reference TRBV5-1 and TRBJ2-4): KAGVTQTPRYLIKTRGQQVTLSCSPISGHRSVSWYQQTPGQGLQFLFEYFSETQRNKGNFPGRFSGRQFSNSRSEMNVSTLELGDSALYLCASSSQGTRVNIQYFGAGTRLSVL.

This clonotype was seen only a few times. This could be a read error, since a much larger clone is one nucleotide away. The chain carries TRBV11-2 and TRBJ2-3, with 10 nucleotides matching TRBD2. CDR1 SGHAT and CDR2 FQNNGV come from the germline V gene. This CDR3 contains 15 residues. The CDR3 sequence: CAGSSGTSDRDTQYF. The CDR3 coding sequence is TGTGCCGGCAGCTCCGGGACTAGCGATCGTGATACGCAGTATTTT.

This sequence joins TRBV7-8 and TRBJ1-2; D is ambiguous. The CDR3 sequence is 14 residues long. Germline values: CDR1 SGHVS, CDR2 FQNEAQ. V shed 1 base and J shed 10 bases, with 16 bases lying between them. CDR3 protein: CASSLVVGLFDYTF. The DNA of the CDR3 is TGTGCCAGCAGCTTAGTCGTGGGGTTGTTTGACTACACCTTC.

There are many counts of this clonotype. This chain joins TRBV6-1 and TRBJ1-5; D remains unclear. The CDR3 length is 12 residues. Trimming took 5 bases from V and 6 from J, leaving 8 bases between them. Germline V gene sequence: CDR1 MNHNS, CDR2 SASEGT. The CDR3 loop is CASSYNGQPQHF. The CDR3 DNA reads as TGTGCCAGCAGTTACAACGGTCAGCCCCAGCATTTT.